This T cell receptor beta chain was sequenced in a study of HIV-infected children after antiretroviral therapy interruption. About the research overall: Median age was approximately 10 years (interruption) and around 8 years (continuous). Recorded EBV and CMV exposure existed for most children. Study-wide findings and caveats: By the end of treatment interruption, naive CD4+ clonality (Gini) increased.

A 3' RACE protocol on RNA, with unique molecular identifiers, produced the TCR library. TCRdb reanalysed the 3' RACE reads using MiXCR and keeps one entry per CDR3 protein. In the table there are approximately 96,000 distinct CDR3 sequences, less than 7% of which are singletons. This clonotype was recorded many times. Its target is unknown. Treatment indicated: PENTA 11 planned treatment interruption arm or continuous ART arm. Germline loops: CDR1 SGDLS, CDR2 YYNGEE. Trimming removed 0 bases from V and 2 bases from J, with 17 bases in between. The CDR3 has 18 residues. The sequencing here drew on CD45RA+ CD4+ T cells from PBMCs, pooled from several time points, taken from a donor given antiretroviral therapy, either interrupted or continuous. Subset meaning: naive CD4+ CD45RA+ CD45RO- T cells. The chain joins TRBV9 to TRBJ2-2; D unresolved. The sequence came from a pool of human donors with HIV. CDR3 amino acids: CASSVADVRSSNTGELFF. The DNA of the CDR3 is TGTGCCAGCAGCGTAGCAGACGTCCGGAGTTCTAACACCGGGGAGCTGTTTTTT.